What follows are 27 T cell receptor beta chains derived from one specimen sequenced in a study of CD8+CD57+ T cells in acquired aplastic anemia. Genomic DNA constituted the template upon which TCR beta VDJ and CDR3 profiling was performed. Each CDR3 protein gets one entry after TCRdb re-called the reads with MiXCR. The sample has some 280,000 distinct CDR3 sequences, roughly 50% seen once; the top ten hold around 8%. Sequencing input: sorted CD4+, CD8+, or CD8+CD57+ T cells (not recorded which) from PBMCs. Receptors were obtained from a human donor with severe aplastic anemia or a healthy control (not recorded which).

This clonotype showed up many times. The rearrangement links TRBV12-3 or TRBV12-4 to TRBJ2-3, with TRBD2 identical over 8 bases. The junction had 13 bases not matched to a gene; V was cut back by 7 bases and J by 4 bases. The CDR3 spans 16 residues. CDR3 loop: CASTYRGAGGADTQYF. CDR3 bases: TGTGCCAGCACGTATAGGGGGGCGGGGGGTGCAGATACGCAGTATTTT.

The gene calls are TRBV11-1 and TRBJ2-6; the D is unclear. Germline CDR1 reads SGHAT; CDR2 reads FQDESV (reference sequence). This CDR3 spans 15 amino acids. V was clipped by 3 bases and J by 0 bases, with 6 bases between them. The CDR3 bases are TGTGCCAGCAGCTTTCCGTGCTCTGGGGCCAACGTCCTGACTTTC. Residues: CASSFPCSGANVLTF.

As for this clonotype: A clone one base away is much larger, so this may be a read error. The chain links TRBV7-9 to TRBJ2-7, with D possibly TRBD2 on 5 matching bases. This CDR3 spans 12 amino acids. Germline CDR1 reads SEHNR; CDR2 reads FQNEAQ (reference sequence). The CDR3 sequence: CASSRTAYGQYF. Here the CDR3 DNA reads TGTGCCAGCAGCAGGACTGCATACGGGCAGTACTTC.

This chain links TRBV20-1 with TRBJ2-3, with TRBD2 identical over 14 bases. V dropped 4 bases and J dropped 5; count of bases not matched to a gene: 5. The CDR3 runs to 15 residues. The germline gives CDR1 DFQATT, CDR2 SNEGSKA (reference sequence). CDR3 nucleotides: TGCAGTGCTACGGGGACTAGCGGGGGAATAGATACGCAGTATTTT. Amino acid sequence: CSATGTSGGIDTQYF.

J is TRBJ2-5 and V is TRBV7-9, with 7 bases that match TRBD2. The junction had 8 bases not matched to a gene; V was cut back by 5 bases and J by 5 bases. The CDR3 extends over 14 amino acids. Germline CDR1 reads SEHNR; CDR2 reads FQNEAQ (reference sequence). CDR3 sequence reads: CASSVREGWETQYF. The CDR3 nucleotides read TGTGCCAGCAGCGTCAGGGAGGGTTGGGAGACCCAGTACTTC.

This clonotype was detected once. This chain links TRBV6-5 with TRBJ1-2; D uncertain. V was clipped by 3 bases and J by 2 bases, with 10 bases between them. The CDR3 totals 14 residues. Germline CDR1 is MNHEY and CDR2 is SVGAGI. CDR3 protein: CASSYHDSNYGYTF. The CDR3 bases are TGTGCCAGCAGTTATCACGATTCCAACTATGGCTACACCTTC.

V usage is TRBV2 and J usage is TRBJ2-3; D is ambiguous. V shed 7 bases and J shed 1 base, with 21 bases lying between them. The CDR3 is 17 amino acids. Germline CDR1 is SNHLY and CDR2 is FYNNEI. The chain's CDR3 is CASTPRRWGKGTDTQYF. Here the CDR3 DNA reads TGTGCCAGCACCCCCCGAAGGTGGGGTAAAGGCACAGATACGCAGTATTTT.

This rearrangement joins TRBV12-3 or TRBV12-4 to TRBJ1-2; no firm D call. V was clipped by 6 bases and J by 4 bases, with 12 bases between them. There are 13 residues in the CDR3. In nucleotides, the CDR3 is TGTGCCAGCAGCCAGGACCCATCCTATGGCTACACCTTC. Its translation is CASSQDPSYGYTF.

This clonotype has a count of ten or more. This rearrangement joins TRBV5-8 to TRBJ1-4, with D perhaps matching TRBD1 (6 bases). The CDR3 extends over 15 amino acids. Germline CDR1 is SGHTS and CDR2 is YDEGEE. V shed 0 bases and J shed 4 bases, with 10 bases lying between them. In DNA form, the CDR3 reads TGTGCCAGCAGCTTGGAGCAGGGGATTAATGAAAAACTGTTTTTT. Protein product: CASSLEQGINEKLFF.

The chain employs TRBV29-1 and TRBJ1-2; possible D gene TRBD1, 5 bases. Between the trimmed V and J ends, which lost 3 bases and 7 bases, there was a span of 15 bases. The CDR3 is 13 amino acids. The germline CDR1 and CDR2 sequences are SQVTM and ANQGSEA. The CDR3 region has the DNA TGCAGCGTTGATTTTGGGACTCAAGGTGGCTACACCTTC. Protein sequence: CSVDFGTQGGYTF.

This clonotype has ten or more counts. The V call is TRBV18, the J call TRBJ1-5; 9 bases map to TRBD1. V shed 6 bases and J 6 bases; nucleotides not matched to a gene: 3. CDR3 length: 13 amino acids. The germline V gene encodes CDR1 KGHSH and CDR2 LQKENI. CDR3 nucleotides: TGTGCCAGCTCCAAGGACAGGGGTCAGCCCCAGCATTTT. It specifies CASSKDRGQPQHF.

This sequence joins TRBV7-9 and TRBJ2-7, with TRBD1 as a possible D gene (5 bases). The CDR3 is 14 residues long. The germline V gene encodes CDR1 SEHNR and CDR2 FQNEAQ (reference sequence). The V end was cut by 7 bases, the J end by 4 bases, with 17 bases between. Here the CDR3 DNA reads TGTGCCAGCATCCTGGCCGGGTCAGGGTACGAGCAGTACTTC. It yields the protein CASILAGSGYEQYF. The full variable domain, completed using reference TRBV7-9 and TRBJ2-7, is DTGVSQNPRHKITKRGQNVTFRCDPISEHNRLYWYRQTLGQGPEFLTYFQNEAQLEKSRLLSDRFSAERPKGSFSTLEIQRTEQGDSAMYLCASILAGSGYEQYFGPGTRLTVT.

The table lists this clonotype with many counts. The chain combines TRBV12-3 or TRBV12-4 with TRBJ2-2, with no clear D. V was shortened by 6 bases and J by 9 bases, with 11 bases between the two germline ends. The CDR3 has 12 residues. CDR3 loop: CASSVQARELFF. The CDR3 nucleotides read TGTGCCAGCAGCGTCCAGGCCCGGGAGCTGTTTTTT.

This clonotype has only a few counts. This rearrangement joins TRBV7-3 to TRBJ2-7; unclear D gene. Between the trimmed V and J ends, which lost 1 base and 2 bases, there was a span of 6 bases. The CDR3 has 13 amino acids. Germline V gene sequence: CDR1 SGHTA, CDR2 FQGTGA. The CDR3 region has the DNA TGTGCCAGCAGCTTAAGGGCCGCCTACGAGCAGTACTTC. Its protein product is CASSLRAAYEQYF. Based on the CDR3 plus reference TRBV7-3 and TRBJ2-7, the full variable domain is GAGVSQTPSNKVTEKGKYVELRCDPISGHTALYWYRQSLGQGPEFLIYFQGTGAADDSGLPNDRFFAVRPEGSVSTLKIQRTERGDSAVYLCASSLRAAYEQYFGPGTRLTVT.

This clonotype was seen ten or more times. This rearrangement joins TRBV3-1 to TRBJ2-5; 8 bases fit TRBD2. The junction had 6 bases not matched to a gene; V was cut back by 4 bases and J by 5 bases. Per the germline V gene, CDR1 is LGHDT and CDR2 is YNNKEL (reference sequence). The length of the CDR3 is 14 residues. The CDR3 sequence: CASSPGGAGETQYF. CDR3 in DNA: TGTGCCAGCAGCCCGGGGGGGGCCGGGGAGACCCAGTACTTC.

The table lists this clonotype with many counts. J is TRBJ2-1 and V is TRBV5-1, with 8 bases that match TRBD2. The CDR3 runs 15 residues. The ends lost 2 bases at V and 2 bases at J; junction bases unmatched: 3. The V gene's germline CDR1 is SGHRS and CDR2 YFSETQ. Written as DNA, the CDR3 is TGCGCCAGCAGCTTTGCGGGGGGAACCTACAATGAGCAGTTCTTC. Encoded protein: CASSFAGGTYNEQFF.

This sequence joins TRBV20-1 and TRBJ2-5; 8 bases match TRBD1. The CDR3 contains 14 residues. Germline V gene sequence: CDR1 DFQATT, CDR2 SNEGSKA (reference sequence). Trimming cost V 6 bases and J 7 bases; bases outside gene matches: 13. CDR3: CSARGQAGFGTQYF. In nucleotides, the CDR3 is TGCAGTGCCCGGGGACAGGCTGGATTCGGGACCCAGTACTTC.

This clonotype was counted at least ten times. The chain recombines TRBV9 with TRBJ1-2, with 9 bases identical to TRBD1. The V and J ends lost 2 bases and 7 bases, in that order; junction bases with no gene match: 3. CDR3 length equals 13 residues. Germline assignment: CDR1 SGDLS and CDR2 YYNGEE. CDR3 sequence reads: CASSVGTGRGYTF. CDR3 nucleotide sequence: TGTGCCAGCAGCGTCGGGACAGGGCGTGGCTACACCTTC. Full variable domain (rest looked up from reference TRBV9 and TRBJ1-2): DSGVTQTPKHLITATGQRVTLRCSPRSGDLSVYWYQQSLDQGLQFLIQYYNGEERAKGNILERFSAQQFPDLHSELNLSSLELGDSALYFCASSVGTGRGYTFGSGTRLTVV.

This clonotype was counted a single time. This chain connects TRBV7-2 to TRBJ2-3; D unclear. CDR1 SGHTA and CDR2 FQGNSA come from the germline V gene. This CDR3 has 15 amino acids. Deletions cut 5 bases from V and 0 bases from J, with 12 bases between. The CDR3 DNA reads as TGTGCCAGCAGCACTTCGGTGACTAGCACAGATACGCAGTATTTT. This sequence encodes CASSTSVTSTDTQYF.

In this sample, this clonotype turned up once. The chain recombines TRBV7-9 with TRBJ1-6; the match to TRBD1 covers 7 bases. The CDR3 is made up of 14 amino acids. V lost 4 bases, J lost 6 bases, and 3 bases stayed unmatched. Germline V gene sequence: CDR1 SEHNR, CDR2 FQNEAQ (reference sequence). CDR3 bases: TGTGCCAGCAGCTCACAGGGGAGTAATTCACCCCTCCACTTT. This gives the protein CASSSQGSNSPLHF.

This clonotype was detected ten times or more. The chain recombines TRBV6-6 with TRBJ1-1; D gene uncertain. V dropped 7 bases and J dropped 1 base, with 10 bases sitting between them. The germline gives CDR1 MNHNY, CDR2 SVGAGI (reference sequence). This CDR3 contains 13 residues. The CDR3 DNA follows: TGTGCCAGCAACAAAGTGGGGAACACTGAAGCTTTCTTT. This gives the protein CASNKVGNTEAFF.

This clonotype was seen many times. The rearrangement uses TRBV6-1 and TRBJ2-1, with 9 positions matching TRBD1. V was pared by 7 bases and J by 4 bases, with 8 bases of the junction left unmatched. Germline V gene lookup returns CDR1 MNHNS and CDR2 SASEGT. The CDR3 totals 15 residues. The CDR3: CASNEWDRDYNEQFF. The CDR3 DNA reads TGTGCCAGCAATGAGTGGGACAGGGATTACAATGAGCAGTTCTTC.

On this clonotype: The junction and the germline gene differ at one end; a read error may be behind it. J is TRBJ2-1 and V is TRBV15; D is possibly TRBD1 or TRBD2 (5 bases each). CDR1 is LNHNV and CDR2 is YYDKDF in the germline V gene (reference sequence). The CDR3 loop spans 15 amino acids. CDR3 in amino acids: CATSRDGAFYTEQFF. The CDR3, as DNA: TGTGCCACCAGCAGAGACGGGGCATTCTACACTGAGCAGTTCTTC.

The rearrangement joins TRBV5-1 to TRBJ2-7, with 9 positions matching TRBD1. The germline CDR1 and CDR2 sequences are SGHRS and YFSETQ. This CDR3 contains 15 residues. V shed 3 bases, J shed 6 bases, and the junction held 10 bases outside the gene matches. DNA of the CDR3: TGCGCCAGCAGCTCGGCCGGGACAGGGCGGTTCGAGCAGTACTTC. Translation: CASSSAGTGRFEQYF.

This CDR3 reads CASELAVSTDTQYF. DNA of the CDR3: TGTGCCAGTGAGCTAGCGGTTAGCACAGATACGCAGTATTTT. The chain is built from TRBV6-1 and TRBJ2-3; 7 bases line up with TRBD2. CDR1 MNHNS and CDR2 SASEGT come from the germline V gene. V shed 9 bases, J shed 0 bases, and the junction held 6 bases outside the gene matches. The CDR3 loop spans 14 amino acids.

The CDR3, as DNA: TGTGCCACCAGCAGATCTGTGGGCACAGATACGCAGTATTTT. This encodes CATSRSVGTDTQYF. V is TRBV15 and J is TRBJ2-3; D is unclear. In germline, CDR1 is LNHNV, CDR2 YYDKDF (reference sequence). Between the trimmed V and J ends, which lost 2 bases and 1 base, there was a span of 7 bases. CDR3 length equals 14 residues.

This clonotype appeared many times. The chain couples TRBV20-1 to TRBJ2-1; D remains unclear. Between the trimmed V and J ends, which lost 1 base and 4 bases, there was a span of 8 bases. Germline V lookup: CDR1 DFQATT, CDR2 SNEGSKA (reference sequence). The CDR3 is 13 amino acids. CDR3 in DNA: TGCAGTGCTAGAGCGCGAGGTTACAATGAGCAGTTCTTC. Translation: CSARARGYNEQFF.